This record looks at one TCR beta chain sequence and its context. Its specificity is unknown. The germline gives CDR1 LNHDA, CDR2 SQIVND (reference sequence). V lost 5 bases to trimming and J lost 0 bases, with 15 bases between them. The CDR3 is made up of 16 amino acids. PCR amplification relied on 60 Vbeta primers (plus 13 Jbeta primers). Clones were read by immunoSEQ multiplex PCR, and TCRdb kept only the in-frame ones, dropping some. This repertoire shows 150,000 or so clones, over 60% found once; its top ten account for under 8%. The data originate from a study of cytomegalovirus exposure and HLA in healthy donors. General study points: Cytomegalovirus status was reportedly diagnosed by the classifier with high sensitivity and specificity. The study listed roughly 160 cytomegalovirus-associated TCR beta chains. The presence/absence work took it that sequencing depth was about the same across donors.

The clonotype comes from a man in his forties in good health and CMV-seropositive. The specimen sequenced was PBMCs. The V gene is TRBV19, the J gene TRBJ2-3; maybe TRBD2 (6 bases). The chain's CDR3 is CASSEISGLSTDTQYF. DNA for the CDR3: TGTGCCAGTAGTGAGATTAGCGGCCTAAGCACAGATACGCAGTATTTT.